The rows below give T cell receptor beta chains drawn from one sample of a study of blood T cell repertoires in COVID-19. Here immunoSEQ multiplex PCR was the method, and the copy in TCRdb shows in-frame clones only, minus some. The sample yields 150,000 to 250,000 clones, roughly 77% seen once. Sequenced material: peripheral blood. The receptors were gathered from a woman aged 40 to 50 with COVID-19, enrolled during active disease. The CDR3 runs from the conserved cysteine through the conserved F or W. D genes are given only for firm matches. Size values are once, few and many counts, or a class for expanded clones, and some rows have none.

J: TRBJ1-4; size: .; V: TRBV3-1/TRBV3-2; D: TRBD1; DNA: TGTGCCAGCAGCCCATTCAGGACAGGCAGTAATGAAAAACTGTTTTTT; CDR3: CASSPFRTGSNEKLFF
J: TRBJ2-5; size: .; V: TRBV9; D: TRBD1; DNA: TGTGCCAGCAGCGAATCCCTCCCCAAGACAGGGCCAGAGACCCAGTACTTC; CDR3: CASSESLPKTGPETQYF
J: TRBJ1-5; size: .; V: TRBV7-2; D: .; DNA: TGTGCCAGCAGCTTCGGACAGTGGGGGGGACAGCCCCAGCATTTT; CDR3: CASSFGQWGGQPQHF
J: TRBJ1-5; size: few; V: TRBV7-2; D: .; DNA: TGTGCCAGCAGCTTTCAGGGCGGGGCGAATCAGCCCCAGCATTTT; CDR3: CASSFQGGANQPQHF
J: TRBJ2-7; size: .; V: TRBV10-3; D: TRBD1; DNA: TGTGCCATCAGTGAGGGGACAGGTTATTACGAGCAGTACTTC; CDR3: CAISEGTGYYEQYF
J: TRBJ2-1; size: few; V: TRBV18; D: TRBD1; DNA: TGTGCCAGTCAGGGACAGCAGAGCTCCTACAATGAGCAGTTCTTC; CDR3: CASQGQQSSYNEQFF
J: TRBJ2-7; size: .; V: TRBV2; D: .; DNA: TGTGCCAGCAGGACCGAGGGCATGTACGAGCAGTACTTC; CDR3: CASRTEGMYEQYF
J: TRBJ2-2; size: .; V: TRBV15; D: TRBD2; DNA: TGTGCCACCAGCAGAGATGTGGGACTAGCGGGACACACCGGGGAGCTGTTTTTT; CDR3: CATSRDVGLAGHTGELFF
J: TRBJ1-2; size: .; V: TRBV12-3/TRBV12-4; D: TRBD1; DNA: TGTGCCAGCAGCTCCGGGACAGCCCATGGCTACACCTTC; CDR3: CASSSGTAHGYTF
J: TRBJ2-5; size: .; V: TRBV7-2; D: TRBD2; DNA: TGTGCCAGCAGCGGGCGGACTAGCGGGCCCCAAGAGACCCAGTACTTC; CDR3: CASSGRTSGPQETQYF
J: TRBJ1-1; size: .; V: TRBV2; D: .; DNA: TGTGCCAGCAGTGAATCCGGACTGTCTGTGGGCACTGAAGCTTTCTTT; CDR3: CASSESGLSVGTEAFF
J: TRBJ2-7; size: few; V: TRBV29-1; D: TRBD1; DNA: TGCAGCGTTGGACGTTACGGGACAGCACATTCCTACGAGCAGTACTTC; CDR3: CSVGRYGTAHSYEQYF
J: TRBJ2-1; size: .; V: TRBV4-3; D: .; DNA: TGCGCCAGCAGCCAAGTCCTGAGGACAGTCTACAATGAGCAGTTCTTC; CDR3: CASSQVLRTVYNEQFF
J: TRBJ1-3; size: few; V: TRBV3-1/TRBV3-2; D: TRBD1; DNA: TGTGCCAGCAGCCACGGGACAGGGGGTAGGTTAGCTGGAAACACCATATATTTT; CDR3: CASSHGTGGRLAGNTIYF
J: TRBJ1-5; size: .; V: TRBV18; D: TRBD1; DNA: TGTGCCAGCTCACCGGGTTGGGGGGACAGGGGTAATCAGCCCCAGCATTTT; CDR3: CASSPGWGDRGNQPQHF
J: TRBJ1-1; size: .; V: TRBV12-5; D: TRBD1; DNA: TGTGCTAGTGGAATACAGGGGGGCACTGAAGCTTTCTTT; CDR3: CASGIQGGTEAFF
J: TRBJ2-2; size: once; V: TRBV30; D: .; DNA: TGTGCCTGGAGTCGGGTCCCCGGGGAGCTGTTTTTT; CDR3: CAWSRVPGELFF
J: TRBJ1-6; size: .; V: TRBV7-3; D: TRBD1; DNA: TGTGCCAGCAGCTTAATGGGGACAGGGAGTAATTCACCCCTCCACTTT; CDR3: CASSLMGTGSNSPLHF
J: TRBJ2-5; size: .; V: TRBV5-1; D: TRBD1; DNA: TGCGCCAGCAGCCTGTGGACAGGGGCAGAGACCCAGTACTTC; CDR3: CASSLWTGAETQYF
J: TRBJ2-3; size: .; V: TRBV5-4; D: TRBD2; DNA: TGTGCCAGCAACCCGGGGGGGCTGAGCACAGATACGCAGTATTTT; CDR3: CASNPGGLSTDTQYF
J: TRBJ2-5; size: .; V: TRBV3-1/TRBV3-2; D: TRBD2; DNA: TGTGCCAGCAGCCAATGGGTAGCGGGGGAGCGGGAGACCCAGTACTTC; CDR3: CASSQWVAGERETQYF
J: TRBJ2-5; size: .; V: TRBV9; D: TRBD1; DNA: TGTGCCAGCAGCGTAGGGGACAGCTTGGGGCGAGGGGCCCAGTACTTC; CDR3: CASSVGDSLGRGAQYF
J: TRBJ1-2; size: .; V: TRBV28; D: .; DNA: TGTGCCAGCAGTCCCGGGAGATTCGTTGGCTACACCTTC; CDR3: CASSPGRFVGYTF
J: TRBJ2-1; size: .; V: TRBV7-2; D: TRBD1; DNA: TGTGCCAGCAGCTTAAAGGGACAGGGGGTTGGTGAGCAGTTCTTC; CDR3: CASSLKGQGVGEQFF
J: TRBJ2-3; size: .; V: TRBV20-1; D: TRBD2; DNA: TGCAGTGCTAGTGGGAGCGGGGGATTCACAGATACGCAGTATTTT; CDR3: CSASGSGGFTDTQYF
J: TRBJ2-1; size: .; V: TRBV19; D: .; DNA: TGTGCCAGTAGTAATTCGGGGTCTCACAATGAGCAGTTCTTC; CDR3: CASSNSGSHNEQFF
J: TRBJ2-5; size: .; V: TRBV7-9; D: TRBD1; DNA: TGTGCCAGCCAGCCGGACAGGGGGCGCCAAGAGACCCAGTACTTC; CDR3: CASQPDRGRQETQYF
J: TRBJ2-7; size: .; V: TRBV6-2/TRBV6-3; D: TRBD2; DNA: TGTGCCAGCAGTTGGCGGACTAGCGGCTCCTACGAGCAGTACTTC; CDR3: CASSWRTSGSYEQYF
J: TRBJ2-4; size: .; V: TRBV7-2; D: TRBD2; DNA: TGTGCCAGCAGCTTAGCGGGACTAGCCCTCAACATTCAGTACTTC; CDR3: CASSLAGLALNIQYF
J: TRBJ2-1; size: once; V: TRBV6-4; D: TRBD1; DNA: TGTGCCAGCAGCCGGGGACAGGGAGGGGGTGAGCAGTTCTTC; CDR3: CASSRGQGGGEQFF
J: TRBJ2-7; size: .; V: TRBV10-3; D: TRBD1; DNA: TGTGCCATCAGGGACAGGGGGAGCTCCTACGAGCAGTACTTC; CDR3: CAIRDRGSSYEQYF
J: TRBJ2-2; size: few; V: TRBV14; D: .; DNA: TGTGCCAGCAGCCTACAGAACACCGGGGAGCTGTTTTTT; CDR3: CASSLQNTGELFF
J: TRBJ2-4; size: .; V: TRBV7-9; D: .; DNA: TGTGCCAGCAGCTTAGATACGGTGCGAGGGATTCAGTACTTC; CDR3: CASSLDTVRGIQYF
J: TRBJ1-5; size: few; V: TRBV3-1/TRBV3-2; D: .; DNA: TGTGCCAGCAGCCAAGCCATTCCAGGGGTTTATAGCAATCAGCCCCAGCATTTT; CDR3: CASSQAIPGVYSNQPQHF
J: TRBJ2-1; size: .; V: TRBV5-1; D: TRBD2; DNA: TGCGCCAGCAGCTTACCGGGACTAGCGGGATTTCAGGTGAATGAGCAGTTCTTC; CDR3: CASSLPGLAGFQVNEQFF
J: TRBJ2-5; size: .; V: TRBV7-8; D: .; DNA: TGTGCCAGCAGCTTAAACCCGGCGGGCCAAGAGACCCAGTACTTC; CDR3: CASSLNPAGQETQYF
J: TRBJ2-2; size: few; V: TRBV3-1/TRBV3-2; D: .; DNA: TGTGCCAGCACACTACACGGGACCGGGGAGCTGTTTTTT; CDR3: CASTLHGTGELFF
J: TRBJ2-3; size: .; V: TRBV19; D: TRBD2; DNA: TGTGCCAGTAGTTCAACCCTATTAGGTAGGGGAGCGGGAGGGCCTCGGAGCACAGATACGCAGTATTTT; CDR3: CASSSTLLGRGAGGPRSTDTQYF
J: TRBJ2-7; size: .; V: TRBV6-1; D: .; DNA: TGTGCCAGCAGTGGACGTCCGGGGACTTACAACTCCTACGAGCAGTACTTC; CDR3: CASSGRPGTYNSYEQYF
J: TRBJ1-5; size: .; V: TRBV19; D: TRBD1; DNA: TGTGCCAGTAGTACAAGGCTCCATGGACAGGGGGGCTTAGGGAATCAGCCCCAGCATTTT; CDR3: CASSTRLHGQGGLGNQPQHF
J: TRBJ1-5; size: .; V: TRBV20-1; D: TRBD1; DNA: TGCAGTGCTAGTGAGGACAGGGTACAGCCCCAGCATTTT; CDR3: CSASEDRVQPQHF
J: TRBJ2-7; size: .; V: TRBV6-5; D: TRBD2; DNA: TGTGCCGGGGAGGGTGGGACTAGCGTCCCCTACGAGCAGTACTTC; CDR3: CAGEGGTSVPYEQYF
J: TRBJ1-6; size: .; V: TRBV27; D: TRBD1; DNA: TGTGCCAGCAGTTTATCGAGCGGACAGGGAGAGTCACCCCTCCACTTT; CDR3: CASSLSSGQGESPLHF
J: TRBJ1-1; size: .; V: TRBV18; D: .; DNA: TGTGCCAGCTCACCCCCGGGACTGGAGAACACTGAAGCTTTCTTT; CDR3: CASSPPGLENTEAFF
J: TRBJ1-5; size: .; V: TRBV27; D: .; DNA: TGTGCCAGCAGTTTATCTCTGGCCGCAGGGCAGCCCCAGCATTTT; CDR3: CASSLSLAAGQPQHF
J: TRBJ1-2; size: .; V: TRBV4-1; D: TRBD1; DNA: TGCGCCAGCAGCCAACAGGGGGAGGCTAACTATGGCTACACCTTC; CDR3: CASSQQGEANYGYTF
J: TRBJ1-5; size: .; V: TRBV5-1; D: .; DNA: TGCGCCAGCAGCCCGGAAGGGGGAGACTATAGCAATCAGCCCCAGCATTTT; CDR3: CASSPEGGDYSNQPQHF
J: TRBJ2-5; size: many; V: TRBV12-3/TRBV12-4; D: TRBD2; DNA: TGTGCCAGCACTAAGACTAGCGTCGAGACCCAGTACTTC; CDR3: CASTKTSVETQYF
J: TRBJ1-5; size: .; V: TRBV2; D: TRBD1; DNA: TGTGCCAGCAAGCGACAGGGGGACAATCAGCCCCAGCATTTT; CDR3: CASKRQGDNQPQHF
J: TRBJ2-3; size: .; V: TRBV6-5; D: TRBD2; DNA: TGTGCCAGCACCGGGACTAGCGTCACAGATACGCAGTATTTT; CDR3: CASTGTSVTDTQYF
J: TRBJ1-1; size: .; V: TRBV5-6; D: .; DNA: TGTGCCAGCAGCTTGCAGGGCACGAAAGGAGCTTTCTTT; CDR3: CASSLQGTKGAFF
J: TRBJ2-2; size: .; V: TRBV5-1; D: TRBD2; DNA: TGCGCCAGCAGCACCGGGCAGCGGGAGCCCGGGGAGCTGTTTTTT; CDR3: CASSTGQREPGELFF
J: TRBJ2-6; size: few; V: TRBV5-1; D: TRBD1; DNA: TGCGCCAGCAGCGGGGACAGCCCCTCTGGGGCCAACGTCCTGACTTTC; CDR3: CASSGDSPSGANVLTF
J: TRBJ2-1; size: .; V: TRBV4-2; D: .; DNA: TGTGCCAGCAGCCAAGGTTGGTCTCCCCGGGGCTACAATGAGCAGTTCTTC; CDR3: CASSQGWSPRGYNEQFF